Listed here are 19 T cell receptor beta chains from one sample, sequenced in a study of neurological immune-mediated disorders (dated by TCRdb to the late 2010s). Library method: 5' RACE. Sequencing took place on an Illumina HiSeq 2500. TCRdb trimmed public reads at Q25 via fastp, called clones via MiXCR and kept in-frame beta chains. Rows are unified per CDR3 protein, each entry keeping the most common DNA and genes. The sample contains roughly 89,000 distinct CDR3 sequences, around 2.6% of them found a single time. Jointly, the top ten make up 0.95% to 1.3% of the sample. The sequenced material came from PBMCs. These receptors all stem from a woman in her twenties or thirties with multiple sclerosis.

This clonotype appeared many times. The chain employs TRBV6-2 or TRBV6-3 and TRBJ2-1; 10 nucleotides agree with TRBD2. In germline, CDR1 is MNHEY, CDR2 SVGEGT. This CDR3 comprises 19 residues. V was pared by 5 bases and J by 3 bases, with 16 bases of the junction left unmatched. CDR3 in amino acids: CASSTRTSGHTLLYNEQFF. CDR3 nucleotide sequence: TGTGCCAGCAGTACTAGGACTAGCGGCCATACTTTACTCTACAATGAGCAGTTCTTC.

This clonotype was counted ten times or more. CDR3 region: CASSQDRASGSPYEQYF. The CDR3 DNA follows: TGCGCCAGCAGCCAAGATAGGGCCAGCGGGAGCCCCTACGAGCAGTACTTC. The chain combines TRBV4-3 with TRBJ2-7; 8 bases map to TRBD2. Unmatched junction bases numbered 9, after V lost 0 bases and J lost 2 bases. There are 17 residues in the CDR3. The germline V gene encodes CDR1 LGHNA and CDR2 YSLEER.

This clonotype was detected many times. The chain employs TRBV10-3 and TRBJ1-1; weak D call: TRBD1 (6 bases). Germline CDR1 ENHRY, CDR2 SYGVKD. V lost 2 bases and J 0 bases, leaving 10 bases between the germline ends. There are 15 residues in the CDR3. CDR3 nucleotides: TGTGCCATCAGTGAGGGGGGCACCATGAACACTGAAGCTTTCTTT. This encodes CAISEGGTMNTEAFF.

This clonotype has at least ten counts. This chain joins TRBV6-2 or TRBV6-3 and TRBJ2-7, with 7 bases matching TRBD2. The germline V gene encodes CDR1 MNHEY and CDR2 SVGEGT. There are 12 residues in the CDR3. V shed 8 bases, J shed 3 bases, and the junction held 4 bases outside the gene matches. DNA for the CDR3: TGTGCCAGCGGACTAGGGGTCTACGAGCAGTACTTC. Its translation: CASGLGVYEQYF.

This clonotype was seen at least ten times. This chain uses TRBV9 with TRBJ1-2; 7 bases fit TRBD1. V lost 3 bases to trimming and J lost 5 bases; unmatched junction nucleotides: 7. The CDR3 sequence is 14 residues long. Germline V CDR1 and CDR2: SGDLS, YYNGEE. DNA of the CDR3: TGTGCCAGCAGCGAGGGGGGGACAGTTTATGGCTACACCTTC. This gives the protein CASSEGGTVYGYTF.

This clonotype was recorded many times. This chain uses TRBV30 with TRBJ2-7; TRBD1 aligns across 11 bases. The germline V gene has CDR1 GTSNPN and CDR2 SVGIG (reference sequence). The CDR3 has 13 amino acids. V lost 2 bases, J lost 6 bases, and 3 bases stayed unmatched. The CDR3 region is CAWSQGTGGEQYF. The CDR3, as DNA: TGTGCCTGGAGTCAAGGGACAGGGGGCGAGCAGTACTTC.

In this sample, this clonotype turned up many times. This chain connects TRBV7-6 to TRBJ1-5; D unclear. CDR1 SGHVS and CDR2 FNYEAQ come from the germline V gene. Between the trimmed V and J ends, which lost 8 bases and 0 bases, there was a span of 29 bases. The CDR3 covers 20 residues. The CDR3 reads CASLRRDVSRAPSSNQPQHF. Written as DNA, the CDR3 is TGTGCCAGCCTTCGAAGAGATGTGTCAAGGGCCCCCAGTAGCAATCAGCCCCAGCATTTT.

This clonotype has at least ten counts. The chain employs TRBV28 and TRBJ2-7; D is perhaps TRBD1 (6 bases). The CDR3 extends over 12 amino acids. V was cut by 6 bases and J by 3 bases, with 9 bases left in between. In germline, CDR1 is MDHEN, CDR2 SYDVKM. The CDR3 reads CASSTGIYEQYF. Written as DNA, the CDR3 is TGTGCCAGCAGCACAGGGATCTACGAGCAGTACTTC.

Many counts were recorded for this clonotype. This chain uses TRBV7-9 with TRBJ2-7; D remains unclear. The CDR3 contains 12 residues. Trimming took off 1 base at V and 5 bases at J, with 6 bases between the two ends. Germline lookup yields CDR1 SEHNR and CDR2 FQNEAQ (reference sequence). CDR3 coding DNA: TGTGCCAGCAGCTTAGATTCGCACGAGCAGTACTTC. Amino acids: CASSLDSHEQYF.

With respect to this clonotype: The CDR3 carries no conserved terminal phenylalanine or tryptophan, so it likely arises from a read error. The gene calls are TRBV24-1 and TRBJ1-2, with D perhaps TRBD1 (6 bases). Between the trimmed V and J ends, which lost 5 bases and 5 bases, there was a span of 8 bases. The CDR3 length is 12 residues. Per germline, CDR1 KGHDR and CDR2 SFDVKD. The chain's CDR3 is CATSGQGYGYTN. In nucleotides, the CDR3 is TGTGCCACCAGTGGGCAGGGGTATGGCTACACCAAC.

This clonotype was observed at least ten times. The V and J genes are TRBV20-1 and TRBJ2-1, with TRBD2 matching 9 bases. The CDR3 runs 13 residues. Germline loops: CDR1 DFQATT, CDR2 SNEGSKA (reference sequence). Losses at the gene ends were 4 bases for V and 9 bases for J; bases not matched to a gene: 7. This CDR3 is CSAIAGVLGEQFF. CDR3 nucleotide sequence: TGCAGTGCTATAGCGGGGGTCCTCGGTGAGCAGTTCTTC.

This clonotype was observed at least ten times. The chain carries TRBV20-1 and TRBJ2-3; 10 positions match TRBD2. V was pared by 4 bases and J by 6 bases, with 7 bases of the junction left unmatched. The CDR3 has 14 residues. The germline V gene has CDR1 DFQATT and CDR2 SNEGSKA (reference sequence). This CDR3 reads CSAKSGRDSDTQYF. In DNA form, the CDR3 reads TGCAGTGCTAAGAGCGGGAGGGATTCGGATACGCAGTATTTT.

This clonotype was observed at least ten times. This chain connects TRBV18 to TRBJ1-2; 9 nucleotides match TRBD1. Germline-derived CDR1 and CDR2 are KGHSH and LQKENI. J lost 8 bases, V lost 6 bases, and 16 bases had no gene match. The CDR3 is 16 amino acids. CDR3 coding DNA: TGTGCCAGCTCTCCAGGGACAGGGAGAATTTCGGGAGGCTACACCTTC. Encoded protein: CASSPGTGRISGGYTF. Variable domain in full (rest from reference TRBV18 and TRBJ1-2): NAGVMQNPRHLVRRRGQEARLRCSPMKGHSHVYWYRQLPEEGLKFMVYLQKENIIDESGMPKERFSAEFPKEGPSILRIQQVVRGDSAAYFCASSPGTGRISGGYTFGSGTRLTVV.

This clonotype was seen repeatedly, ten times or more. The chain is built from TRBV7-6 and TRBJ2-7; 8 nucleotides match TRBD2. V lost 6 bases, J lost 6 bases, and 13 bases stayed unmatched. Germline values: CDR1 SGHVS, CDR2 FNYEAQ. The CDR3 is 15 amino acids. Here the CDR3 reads CASSPERAGAGEQYF. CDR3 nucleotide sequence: TGTGCCAGCAGTCCCGAGAGAGCGGGAGCGGGCGAGCAGTACTTC.

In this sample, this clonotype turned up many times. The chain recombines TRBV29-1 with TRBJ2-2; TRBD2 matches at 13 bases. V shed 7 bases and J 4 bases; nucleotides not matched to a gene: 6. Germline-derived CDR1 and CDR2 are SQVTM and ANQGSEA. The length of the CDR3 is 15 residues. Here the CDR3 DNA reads TGCAGCGGCCTGACTAGCGGGAGGTCCACCGGGGAGCTGTTTTTT. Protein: CSGLTSGRSTGELFF.

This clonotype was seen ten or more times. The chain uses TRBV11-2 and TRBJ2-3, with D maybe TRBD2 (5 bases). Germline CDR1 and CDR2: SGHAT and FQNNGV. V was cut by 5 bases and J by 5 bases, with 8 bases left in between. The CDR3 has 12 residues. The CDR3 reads CASSPTRDTQYF. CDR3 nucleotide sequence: TGTGCCAGCAGCCCCACTAGAGATACGCAGTATTTT.

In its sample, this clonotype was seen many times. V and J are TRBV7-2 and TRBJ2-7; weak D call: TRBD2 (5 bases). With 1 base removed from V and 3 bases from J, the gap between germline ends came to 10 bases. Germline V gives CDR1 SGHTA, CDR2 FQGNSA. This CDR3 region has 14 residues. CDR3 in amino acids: CASSLGLANYEQYF. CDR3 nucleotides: TGTGCCAGCAGCTTAGGGCTAGCAAACTACGAGCAGTACTTC.

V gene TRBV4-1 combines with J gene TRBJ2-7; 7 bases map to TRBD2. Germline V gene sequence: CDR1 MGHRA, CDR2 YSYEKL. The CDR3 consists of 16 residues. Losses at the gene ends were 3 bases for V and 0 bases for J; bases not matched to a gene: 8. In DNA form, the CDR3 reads TGCGCCAGCAGCCACATCCTAGCGGACTTCTCCTACGAGCAGTACTTC. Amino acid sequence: CASSHILADFSYEQYF.

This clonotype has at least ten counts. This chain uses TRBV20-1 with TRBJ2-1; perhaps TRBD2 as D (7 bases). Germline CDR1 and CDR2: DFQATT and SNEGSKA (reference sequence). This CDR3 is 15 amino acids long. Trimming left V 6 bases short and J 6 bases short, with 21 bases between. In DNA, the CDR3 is TGCAGTGCCCCGGGGGGCCCCGGGGAGGTCAATGAGCAGTTCTTC. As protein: CSAPGGPGEVNEQFF.